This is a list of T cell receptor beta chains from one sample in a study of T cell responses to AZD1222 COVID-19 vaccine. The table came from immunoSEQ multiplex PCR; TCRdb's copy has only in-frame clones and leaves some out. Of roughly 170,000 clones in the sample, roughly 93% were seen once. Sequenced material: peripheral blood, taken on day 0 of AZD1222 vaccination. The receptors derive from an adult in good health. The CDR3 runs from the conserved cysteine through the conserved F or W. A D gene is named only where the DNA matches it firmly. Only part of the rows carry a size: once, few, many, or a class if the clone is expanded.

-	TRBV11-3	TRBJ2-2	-	TGTGCCAGCAGCTTATCCGTAGCGACGAACACCGGGGAGCTGTTTTTT	CASSLSVATNTGELFF
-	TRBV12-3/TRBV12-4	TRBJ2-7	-	TGTGCCAGCAGTTTACAACGATCCTACGAGCAGTACTTC	CASSLQRSYEQYF
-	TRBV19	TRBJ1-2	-	TGTGCCAGTAGTCCGGACACAACTCCGTATGGCTACACCTTC	CASSPDTTPYGYTF
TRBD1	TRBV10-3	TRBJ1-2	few	TGTGCCATCAGTGAGTCGACAGGGGGCTATGGCTACACCTTC	CAISESTGGYGYTF
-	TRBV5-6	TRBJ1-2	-	TGTGCCAGCAGCTGGGAACAGGACCCCTATGGCTACACCTTC	CASSWEQDPYGYTF
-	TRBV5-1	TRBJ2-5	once	TGCGCCAGCAGCTTGGTCGGGGGCCGGTACCAAGAGACCCAGTACTTC	CASSLVGGRYQETQYF
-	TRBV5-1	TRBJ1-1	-	TGCGCCAGCAGCGAATTGGCCCTACAGGGTGGAACTGAAGCTTTCTTT	CASSELALQGGTEAFF
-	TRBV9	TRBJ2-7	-	TGTGCCAGCAGTGCAGGACAGCCGGCCTACGAGCAGTACTTC	CASSAGQPAYEQYF
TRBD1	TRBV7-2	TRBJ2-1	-	TGTGCCAGCAACCCGGGACAGGGGTGGGATGAGCAGTTCTTC	CASNPGQGWDEQFF
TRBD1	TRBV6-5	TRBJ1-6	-	TGTGCCAGCAGTCAGGGGGTAAATAATTCACCCCTCCACTTT	CASSQGVNNSPLHF
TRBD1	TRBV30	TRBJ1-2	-	TGTGCCTGGTATGACAGGGGGCGCCGATGGGACGACTATGGCTACACCTTC	CAWYDRGRRWDDYGYTF
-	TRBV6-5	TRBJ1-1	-	TGTGCCAGCAGGGGGATAGGGGCTTTCTTT	CASRGIGAFF
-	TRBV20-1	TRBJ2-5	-	TGCAGTGCTGGGGAGACCCAGTACTTC	CSAGETQYF
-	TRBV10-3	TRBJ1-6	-	TGTGCCATCAGTCCCAATAATTCACCCCTCCACTTT	CAISPNNSPLHF
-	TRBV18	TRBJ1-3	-	TGTGCCAGCTCACCACCGGTCCGAAGCTCTGGAAACACCATATATTTT	CASSPPVRSSGNTIYF
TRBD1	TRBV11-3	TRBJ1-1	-	TGTGCCAGCAGCCAACAACAGGGGCGCACTGAAGCTTTCTTT	CASSQQQGRTEAFF
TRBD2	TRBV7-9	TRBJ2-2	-	TGTGCCAGCAGCTTACCGCCAAGACTAGCGGGAATCACCGGGGAGCTGTTTTTT	CASSLPPRLAGITGELFF
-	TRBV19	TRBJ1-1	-	TGTGCCAGTAGTATCGTAGGGCAGGGGCCTGAAGCTTTCTTT	CASSIVGQGPEAFF